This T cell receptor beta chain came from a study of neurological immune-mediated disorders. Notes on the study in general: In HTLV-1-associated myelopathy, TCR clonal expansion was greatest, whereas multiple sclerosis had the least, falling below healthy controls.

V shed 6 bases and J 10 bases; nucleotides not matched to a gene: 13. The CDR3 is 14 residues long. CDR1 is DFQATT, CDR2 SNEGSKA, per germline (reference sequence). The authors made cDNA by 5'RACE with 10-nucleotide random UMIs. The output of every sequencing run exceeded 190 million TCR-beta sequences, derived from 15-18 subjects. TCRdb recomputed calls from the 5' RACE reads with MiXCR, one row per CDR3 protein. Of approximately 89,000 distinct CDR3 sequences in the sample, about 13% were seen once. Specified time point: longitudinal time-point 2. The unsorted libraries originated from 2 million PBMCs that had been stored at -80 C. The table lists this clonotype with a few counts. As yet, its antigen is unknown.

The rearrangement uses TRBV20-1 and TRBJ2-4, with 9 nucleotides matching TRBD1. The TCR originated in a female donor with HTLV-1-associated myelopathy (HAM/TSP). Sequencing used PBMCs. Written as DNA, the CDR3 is TGCAGTGCCCCACTCCCGGGACAGGGAGGGATTCAGTACTTC. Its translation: CSAPLPGQGGIQYF.